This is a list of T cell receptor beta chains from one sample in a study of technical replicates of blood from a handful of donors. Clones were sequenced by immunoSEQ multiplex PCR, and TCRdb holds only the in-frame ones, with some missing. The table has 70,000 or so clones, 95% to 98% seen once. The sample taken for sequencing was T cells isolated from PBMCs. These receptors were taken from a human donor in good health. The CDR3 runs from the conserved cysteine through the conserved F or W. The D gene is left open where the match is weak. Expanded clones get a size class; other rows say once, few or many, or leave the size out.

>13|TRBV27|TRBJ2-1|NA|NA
TGTGCCAGCAGTGAAGGGGGATACAATGAGCAGTTCTTC
CASSEGGYNEQFF
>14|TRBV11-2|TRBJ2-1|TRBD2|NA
TGTGCCAGCAGCCGACTAGCGGGTTACAATGAGCAGTTCTTC
CASSRLAGYNEQFF
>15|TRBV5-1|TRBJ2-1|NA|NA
TGCGCCAGCAGATTGGGGACTGAGATTTACAATGAGCAGTTCTTC
CASRLGTEIYNEQFF
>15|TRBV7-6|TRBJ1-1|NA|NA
TGTGCCAGCAGCCAGAGGGGAGGGCAGAACACTGAAGCTTTCTTT
CASSQRGGQNTEAFF
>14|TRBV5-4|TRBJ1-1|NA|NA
TGTGCCAGCAGCTTGGACAGCATGAACACTGAAGCTTTCTTT
CASSLDSMNTEAFF
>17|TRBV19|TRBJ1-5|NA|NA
TGTGCCAGTAGGCACAGAGGGACTCAAGCTGTAGATCAGCCCCAGCATTTT
CASRHRGTQAVDQPQHF
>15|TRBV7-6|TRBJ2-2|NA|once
TGTGCCAGCAGCTTAGACGGTTCCGACACCGGGGAGCTGTTTTTT
CASSLDGSDTGELFF
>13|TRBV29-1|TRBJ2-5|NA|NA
TGCAGCGTTGATACCTTGGCTCAAGAGACCCAGTACTTC
CSVDTLAQETQYF
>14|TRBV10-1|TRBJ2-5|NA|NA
TGCGCCAGCAGTGATTACAGGCGCCAAGAGACCCAGTACTTC
CASSDYRRQETQYF
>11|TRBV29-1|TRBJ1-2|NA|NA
TGCAGCGTCCTCGGTGACTATGGCTACACCTTC
CSVLGDYGYTF
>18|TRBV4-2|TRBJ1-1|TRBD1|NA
TGTGCCAGCAGCCAAAACGGTGGACAGGAGGGAGTGAACACTGAAGCTTTCTTT
CASSQNGGQEGVNTEAFF
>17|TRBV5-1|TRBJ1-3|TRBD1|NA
TGCGCCAGCAGCATCGACAGGGGTTCTAACTCTGGAAACACCATATATTTT
CASSIDRGSNSGNTIYF
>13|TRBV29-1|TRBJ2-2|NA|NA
TGCAGCGTTGATGAGACTCACACCGGGGAGCTGTTTTTT
CSVDETHTGELFF
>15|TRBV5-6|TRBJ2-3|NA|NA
TGTGCCAGCAGCTTGGCGCAGGGGCAGAGAGATACGCAGTATTTT
CASSLAQGQRDTQYF
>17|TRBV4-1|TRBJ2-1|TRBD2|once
TGCGCCAGCAGCCAAGTCGATAGCGGGAGAAAGTACAATGAGCAGTTCTTC
CASSQVDSGRKYNEQFF
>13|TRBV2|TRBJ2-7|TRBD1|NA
TGTGCCAGCATTGAGGGGGCTTCCTACGAGCAGTACTTC
CASIEGASYEQYF
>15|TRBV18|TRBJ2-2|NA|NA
TGTGCCAGCTCACCTCTTGCGGTAGCAGCCGGGGAGCTGTTTTTT
CASSPLAVAAGELFF
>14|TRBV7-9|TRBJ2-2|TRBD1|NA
TGTGCCAGCACCTCAGGGGGATTCACCGGGGAGCTGTTTTTT
CASTSGGFTGELFF